The 12 T cell receptor beta chains in this list originate from one sample, sequenced in a study of T cells in Graves' hyperthyroidism and ophthalmopathy. TCR beta CDR3 regions were amplified from RNA. A set of HTBI primers served as the primers for a first-round RT-PCR of the TCR CDR3. TCRdb itself ran the multiplex PCR reads through MiXCR, one entry per CDR3 protein. The sample lists 300,000 to 450,000 distinct CDR3 sequences, just under 25% occurring once. The sample taken for sequencing was blood. These receptors all stem from a middle-aged man with Graves' hyperthyroidism.

This clonotype turned up a few times. The chain links TRBV3-1 to TRBJ1-1; possibly TRBD1 for D (6 bases). The CDR3 extends over 13 amino acids. Germline-derived CDR1 and CDR2 are LGHDT and YNNKEL (reference sequence). Trimming removed 4 bases at V and 8 bases at J, with 14 bases between. CDR3 residues: CASSPLGGGEAFF. DNA for the CDR3: TGTGCCAGCAGCCCCCTAGGGGGGGGCGAAGCTTTCTTT. Together with reference TRBV3-1 and TRBJ1-1, the CDR3 gives the full variable domain: DTAVSQTPKYLVTQMGNDKSIKCEQNLGHDTMYWYKQDSKKFLKIMFSYNNKELIINETVPNRFSPKSPDKAHLNLHINSLELGDSAVYFCASSPLGGGEAFFGQGTRLTVV.

This clonotype was observed a few times. The chain combines TRBV7-8 with TRBJ1-4; D unresolved. Trimming left V 5 bases short and J 8 bases short, with 18 bases between. The CDR3 has 15 residues. The germline gives CDR1 SGHVS, CDR2 FQNEAQ. In DNA form, the CDR3 reads TGTGCCAGCAGCCCACGTGGCGGGATTGGGGAAAAACTGTTTTTT. As protein: CASSPRGGIGEKLFF.

In its sample, this clonotype was seen many times. J is TRBJ2-2 and V is TRBV28, with D perhaps TRBD1 or TRBD2 (6 bases each). Germline V gene data show CDR1 as MDHEN and CDR2 as SYDVKM. Trimming pared 6 bases from V and 4 bases from J, leaving 18 bases between. The CDR3 contains 16 residues. The CDR3 DNA reads as TGTGCCAGCAGAATGAGAGGGGGGCGCGGCACCGGGGAGCTGTTTTTT. This sequence encodes CASRMRGGRGTGELFF.

This clonotype was observed a few times. The chain is built from TRBV20-1 and TRBJ1-5; D unresolved. This CDR3 spans 13 amino acids. The V end was cut by 3 bases, the J end by 0 bases, with 6 bases between. CDR1 and CDR2 (germline): DFQATT, SNEGSKA (reference sequence). The CDR3 DNA sequence: TGCAGTGCTAGGGAGGATAGCAATCAGCCCCAGCATTTT. This translates into CSAREDSNQPQHF.

This clonotype was seen at least ten times. The V gene is TRBV28, the J gene TRBJ1-2; a possible D gene is TRBD1 (5 bases). V dropped 4 bases and J dropped 4 bases, with 7 bases sitting between them. The germline gives CDR1 MDHEN, CDR2 SYDVKM. The CDR3 sequence is 12 residues long. The CDR3 DNA follows: TGTGCCAGCAGTTGGACAAGCTATGGCTACACCTTC. The encoded protein is CASSWTSYGYTF.

The sample holds a few counts of this clonotype. The chain has TRBV24-1 and TRBJ1-2; 10 nucleotides match TRBD1. Trimming cost V 3 bases and J 8 bases; bases outside gene matches: 2. Germline V CDR1 and CDR2: KGHDR, SFDVKD. This CDR3 comprises 13 residues. This chain's CDR3 is CATSDPTGGGYTF. The CDR3 coding sequence is TGTGCCACCAGTGATCCGACAGGGGGCGGCTACACCTTC.

CDR3 protein: CASSPVSKRETQYF. The CDR3 nucleotides read TGTGCCAGCTCACCTGTATCTAAACGAGAGACCCAGTACTTC. This sequence joins TRBV18 and TRBJ2-5, with D uncertain. Between the trimmed V and J ends, which lost 3 bases and 4 bases, there was a span of 12 bases. From germline, CDR1 is KGHSH and CDR2 LQKENI. This CDR3 contains 14 residues.

This chain links TRBV30 with TRBJ1-3; D is unclear. Germline assignment: CDR1 GTSNPN and CDR2 SVGIG (reference sequence). The V and J ends lost 1 base and 4 bases respectively, with 8 bases between them. The CDR3 runs to 13 residues. This CDR3 reads CAWSAASGNTIYF. CDR3 nucleotide sequence: TGTGCCTGGAGTGCGGCCTCGGGAAACACCATATATTTT. Using reference TRBV30 and TRBJ1-3 for the parts outside the CDR3, the full variable domain is SQTIHQWPATLVQPVGSPLSLECTVEGTSNPNLYWYRQAAGRGLQLLFYSVGIGQISSEVPQNLSASRPQDRQFILSSKKLLLSDSGFYLCAWSAASGNTIYFGEGSWLTVV.

The chain carries TRBV6-6 and TRBJ2-7; no definite D call. V lost 0 bases to trimming and J lost 2 bases, with 8 bases between them. The CDR3 runs 14 residues. Per the germline V gene, CDR1 is MNHNY and CDR2 is SVGAGI (reference sequence). The CDR3 region has the DNA TGTGCCAGCAGTTACTCGACTGGGGCCTACGAGCAGTACTTC. Its translation: CASSYSTGAYEQYF.

The chain couples TRBV28 to TRBJ1-2; 9 bases fit TRBD1. The length of the CDR3 is 15 residues. In germline, CDR1 is MDHEN, CDR2 SYDVKM. V was pared by 5 bases and J by 7 bases, with 11 bases of the junction left unmatched. CDR3 in amino acids: CASSQPGQGSIGYTF. CDR3 nucleotide sequence: TGTGCCAGCAGTCAACCGGGACAGGGATCGATTGGCTACACCTTC.

The gene calls are TRBV7-3 and TRBJ1-4; D remains unclear. Germline lookup yields CDR1 SGHTA and CDR2 FQGTGA. CDR3 length: 12 amino acids. V was cut by 5 bases and J by 6 bases, with 7 bases left in between. The CDR3 loop is CASSPRDEKLFF. The CDR3 DNA reads TGTGCCAGCAGCCCTCGGGATGAAAAACTGTTTTTT.

This CDR3 is CASSGQGAFYEKLFF. CDR3 DNA sequence: TGTGCCAGCAGCGGACAGGGGGCGTTCTATGAAAAACTGTTTTTT. This chain links TRBV7-6 with TRBJ1-4; 11 bases align to TRBD1. Trimming took 5 bases from V and 6 from J; bases not matched to a gene: 5. CDR3 size: 15 residues. CDR1 is SGHVS, CDR2 FNYEAQ, per germline.